The 25 T cell receptor beta chains reported below all come from one sample, sequenced in a study of blood T cell repertoires in COVID-19. Data came from immunoSEQ multiplex PCR; TCRdb stores just in-frame clones and leaves some out. The repertoire includes around 70,000 clones, around nine tenths of them detected once, and 29% sits in the top ten. The sample consisted of peripheral blood. All receptors derive from an elderly woman with active or convalescent COVID-19.

This chain uses TRBV7-2 with TRBJ1-5; the D gene is possibly TRBD1 (5 bases). With 1 base removed from V and 7 bases from J, the gap between germline ends came to 8 bases. This CDR3 is built from 13 residues. CDR1 is SGHTA and CDR2 is FQGNSA in the germline V gene. The CDR3 reads CASSLDRLQPQHF. DNA of the CDR3: TGTGCCAGCAGCTTAGACAGGTTGCAGCCCCAGCATTTT.

The rearrangement links TRBV29-1 to TRBJ2-5, with 9 nucleotides matching TRBD1. The ends lost 7 bases at V and 4 bases at J; junction bases unmatched: 7. The CDR3 contains 13 residues. In germline, CDR1 is SQVTM, CDR2 ANQGSEA. The CDR3 protein is CSGPGQGGETQYF. The CDR3 DNA reads as TGCAGCGGCCCGGGACAGGGCGGAGAGACCCAGTACTTC.

This sequence joins TRBV6-5 and TRBJ2-2; tentatively, D is TRBD2 (6 bases). Trimming stripped 8 bases from V and 0 bases from J, with 10 bases between. The CDR3 is made up of 14 amino acids. Germline V gene lookup returns CDR1 MNHEY and CDR2 SVGAGI. The CDR3 nucleotides are TGTGCCAGCCGGGAGCACTCGAACACCGGGGAGCTGTTTTTT. Translated, it gives CASREHSNTGELFF.

The V call is TRBV7-9, the J call TRBJ2-3; 8 nucleotides match TRBD2. The CDR3 contains 15 residues. Germline loops: CDR1 SEHNR, CDR2 FQNEAQ (reference sequence). V was pared by 6 bases and J by 5 bases, with 10 bases of the junction left unmatched. CDR3: CASSPPQRGIDTQYF. The CDR3 DNA follows: TGTGCCAGCAGTCCGCCACAGCGGGGGATAGATACGCAGTATTTT.

The chain employs TRBV5-1 and TRBJ2-7; a weak D match, TRBD1 (6 bases). Deletions cut 4 bases from V and 2 bases from J, with 10 bases between. This CDR3 comprises 13 residues. Germline V lookup: CDR1 SGHRS, CDR2 YFSETQ. This CDR3 is CASSPQGPYEQYF. The CDR3 coding sequence is TGCGCCAGCAGCCCCCAGGGGCCCTACGAGCAGTACTTC.

The chain links TRBV5-5 to TRBJ2-7, with 11 bases fitting TRBD1. Germline CDR1 SGHKS, CDR2 YYEKEE (reference sequence). The V and J ends lost 1 base and 6 bases, in that order; junction bases with no gene match: 9. This CDR3 region has 16 residues. The CDR3 sequence is CASSLPFGQGAPEQYF. The CDR3 DNA reads as TGTGCCAGCAGCTTGCCTTTCGGACAGGGGGCTCCCGAGCAGTACTTC.

The chain uses TRBV28 and TRBJ1-3, with TRBD1 matching over 9 bases. The CDR3 extends over 16 amino acids. J gave up 4 bases and V 2 bases, and 6 bases lay outside the gene matches. Germline CDR1 reads MDHEN; CDR2 reads SYDVKM. The CDR3: CASSLSGTGSGNTIYF. CDR3 in DNA: TGTGCCAGCAGTTTAAGCGGGACAGGGTCAGGAAACACCATATATTTT.

This clone has a handful of counts. The V and J genes are TRBV28 and TRBJ1-1; D call uncertain. This CDR3 has 14 residues. Germline CDR1 reads MDHEN; CDR2 reads SYDVKM. With 6 bases removed from V and 10 bases from J, the gap between germline ends came to 21 bases. As DNA, the CDR3 is TGTGCCAGCAGCCCGACGGCCCCTCTTGGAGGAGCTTTCTTT. It is translated as CASSPTAPLGGAFF.

V gene TRBV28 combines with J gene TRBJ2-2, with 12 bases fitting TRBD2. The ends lost 3 bases at V and 13 bases at J; junction bases unmatched: 12. Germline V gene lookup returns CDR1 MDHEN and CDR2 SYDVKM. This CDR3 contains 16 residues. The CDR3 region is CASSFWTSGAKWVLFF. Here the CDR3 DNA reads TGTGCCAGCAGTTTTTGGACTAGCGGGGCAAAATGGGTGCTGTTTTTT.

V usage is TRBV7-7 and J usage is TRBJ2-2; 7 bases are shared with TRBD1. Germline-derived CDR1 and CDR2 are SSHAT and FNYEAQ (reference sequence). This CDR3 region has 15 residues. With V trimmed by 5 bases and J by 5 bases, 8 bases remained unmatched. CDR3 amino acids: CASSLNDRETGELFF. DNA for the CDR3: TGTGCCAGCAGCCTTAATGACAGGGAGACCGGGGAGCTGTTTTTT.

V and J are TRBV9 and TRBJ2-2, with TRBD2 matching over 9 bases. The CDR3 spans 15 residues. CDR1 SGDLS and CDR2 YYNGEE come from the germline V gene. V lost 2 bases to trimming and J lost 5 bases; unmatched junction nucleotides: 4. CDR3: CASSVERGETGELFF. In DNA form, the CDR3 reads TGTGCCAGCAGCGTTGAGCGGGGGGAGACCGGGGAGCTGTTTTTT.

The V call is TRBV28, the J call TRBJ2-2; 7 bases are shared with TRBD2. The CDR3 is 14 residues long. The germline gives CDR1 MDHEN, CDR2 SYDVKM. J gave up 5 bases and V 8 bases, and 8 bases lay outside the gene matches. CDR3 nucleotides: TGTGCCAGCCTTGGGGGGGTTACTACCGGGGAGCTGTTTTTT. It codes for CASLGGVTTGELFF.

The chain links TRBV12-5 to TRBJ1-3, with a weak D call TRBD1 (6 bases). Germline CDR1 and CDR2: LGHNT and FRNRAP. This CDR3 comprises 13 residues. The V and J ends lost 3 bases and 6 bases respectively, with 9 bases between them. The CDR3, as DNA: TGTGCTAGTGGTTTACAGGGCACAAACACCATATATTTT. Translation: CASGLQGTNTIYF. Full variable domain (missing parts from reference TRBV12-5 and TRBJ1-3): DARVTQTPRHKVTEMGQEVTMRCQPILGHNTVFWYRQTMMQGLELLAYFRNRAPLDDSGMPKDRFSAEMPDATLATLKIQPSEPRDSAVYFCASGLQGTNTIYFGEGSWLTVV.

This clone appeared a single time. The chain combines TRBV5-1 with TRBJ2-1, with D possibly being TRBD1 (6 bases). The CDR3 contains 15 residues. V gave up 7 bases and J gave up 6 bases, with 20 bases separating them. The V gene's germline CDR1 is SGHRS and CDR2 YFSETQ. This CDR3 is CASAIQGILINEQFF. As DNA, the CDR3 is TGCGCCAGCGCAATTCAGGGGATCCTTATCAATGAGCAGTTCTTC.

The table lists this clone with a few counts. J is TRBJ1-5 and V is TRBV10-3; D perhaps matches TRBD1 (5 bases). CDR3 length equals 15 residues. The V end lost 9 bases, the J end lost 6 bases, and 21 bases lay between the germline ends. Per the germline V gene, CDR1 is ENHRY and CDR2 is SYGVKD. This CDR3 reads CAMGGDWGGVQPQHF. CDR3 bases: TGTGCCATGGGGGGGGACTGGGGCGGGGTTCAGCCCCAGCATTTT.

The V and J genes are TRBV5-1 and TRBJ2-1; 13 positions match TRBD2. V lost 3 bases, J lost 3 bases, and 6 bases stayed unmatched. Looked up from germline, CDR1 is SGHRS and CDR2 is YFSETQ. This CDR3 comprises 17 residues. CDR3 coding DNA: TGCGCCAGCAGCTACACGGGACTAGCGGGGATCTACAATGAGCAGTTCTTC. It translates to CASSYTGLAGIYNEQFF. The variable domain in full, with the rest retrieved from reference TRBV5-1 and TRBJ2-1, is KAGVTQTPRYLIKTRGQQVTLSCSPISGHRSVSWYQQTPGQGLQFLFEYFSETQRNKGNFPGRFSGRQFSNSRSEMNVSTLELGDSALYLCASSYTGLAGIYNEQFFGPGTRLTVL.

This chain links TRBV7-2 with TRBJ1-5; TRBD1 matches at 8 bases. Germline lookup yields CDR1 SGHTA and CDR2 FQGNSA. This CDR3 has 16 amino acids. J was trimmed by 3 bases and V by 2 bases; bases with no gene match: 6. The CDR3 loop reads CASSLKFRGLNQPQHF. CDR3 DNA sequence: TGTGCCAGCAGCTTAAAGTTCAGGGGGCTCAATCAGCCCCAGCATTTT.

This clone was picked up a small number of times. The chain carries TRBV5-4 and TRBJ2-6; D may be TRBD1 (5 bases). The CDR3 is made up of 16 amino acids. Deletions cut 0 bases from V and 3 bases from J, with 10 bases between. CDR1 and CDR2 (germline): SGHNT, YYREEE (reference sequence). The CDR3 bases are TGTGCCAGCAGCTTGGAGGGGAATGTTGGGGCCAACGTCCTGACTTTC. Protein: CASSLEGNVGANVLTF.

The rearrangement uses TRBV3-1 (or the pseudogene TRBV3-2) and TRBJ1-3; tentative D call: TRBD1 (5 bases). The CDR3 is 14 residues long. CDR1 LGHDT and CDR2 YNNKEL come from the germline V gene (reference sequence). The germline V and J ends were trimmed by 6 bases and 2 bases, with 11 bases remaining between them. CDR3 sequence reads: CASSSSGTGNTIYF. CDR3 coding DNA: TGTGCCAGCAGTTCCTCAGGGACTGGAAACACCATATATTTT.

V usage is TRBV7-2 and J usage is TRBJ1-1; D gene unclear. CDR1 and CDR2 (germline): SGHTA, FQGNSA. V lost 1 base to trimming and J lost 3 bases, with 9 bases between them. CDR3 length: 14 amino acids. As DNA, the CDR3 is TGTGCCAGCAGCTTAGGCTGGGCAGACACTGAAGCTTTCTTT. Encoded protein: CASSLGWADTEAFF.

The rearrangement links TRBV21-1 to TRBJ1-4; TRBD1, the table's D call, was not compared with the DNA. TRBV21-1 is a recognized pseudogene. CDR3 length: 14 amino acids. CDR3 coding DNA: TGTGCCAGCAGCAGAGGACAGGGTGGTGAAAAACTGTTTTTT. It is translated as CASSRGQGGEKLFF.

The rearrangement uses TRBV7-2 and TRBJ1-1; TRBD1 might be the D (6 bases). The CDR3 length is 15 residues. Trimming pared 5 bases from V and 7 bases from J, leaving 20 bases between. Germline CDR1 and CDR2: SGHTA and FQGNSA. The CDR3 coding sequence is TGTGCCAGCAGCCTAGGCCCCGCCAGGGGCCTTGAAGCTTTCTTT. Its translation is CASSLGPARGLEAFF.

The chain recombines TRBV7-9 with TRBJ1-2; maybe TRBD1 (5 bases). This CDR3 spans 13 amino acids. The V gene lost 0 bases and the J gene lost 7 bases, with 9 bases spanning the gap. The germline V gene encodes CDR1 SEHNR and CDR2 FQNEAQ (reference sequence). The CDR3 bases are TGTGCCAGCAGCTTAGCGACCAGGGTTGGCTACACCTTC. It yields the protein CASSLATRVGYTF.

The chain employs TRBV6-2 or TRBV6-3 and TRBJ1-5, with D tentatively TRBD1 (5 bases). V dropped 7 bases and J dropped 3 bases, with 19 bases sitting between them. The length of the CDR3 is 16 residues. CDR1 is MNHEY and CDR2 is SVGEGT in the germline V gene. The CDR3 nucleotides are TGTGCCAGCACCCCGGGGGGGGTTTTTGCCAATCAGCCCCAGCATTTT. Amino acid sequence: CASTPGGVFANQPQHF.

CDR3 region: CASSKRLAGGYNEQFF. The CDR3 DNA is TGTGCCAGCAGCAAGAGACTAGCGGGGGGGTACAATGAGCAGTTCTTC. V gene TRBV11-3 combines with J gene TRBJ2-1, with 14 bases identical to TRBD2. V gave up 5 bases and J gave up 4 bases; unmatched junction bases: 4. The CDR3 consists of 16 residues. Per the germline V gene, CDR1 is SGHNT and CDR2 is YENEEA.